This record covers a single T cell receptor (beta chain). As originally analysed: Using reference gene primer amplification, nucleated cell counts were estimated. Data came from immunoSEQ multiplex PCR; TCRdb stores just in-frame clones and leaves some out. D and trimming were read from the DNA, whereas the V and J calls and clone size are those reported in that table. The sample consists of more than 85,000 clones, roughly 92% of them appearing once. CDR3 size: 15 residues. Losses at the gene ends were 5 bases for V and 10 bases for J; bases not matched to a gene: 8. Germline V gene data show CDR1 as SNHLY and CDR2 as FYNNEI. The data derive from a study of blood T cell repertoires in COVID-19. For the study at large: Sites in the United States, Italy and Spain provided acute and convalescent COVID-19 samples.

This receptor was taken from a man between 60 and 75 years old with acute or convalescent COVID-19. Source material: peripheral blood. The chain uses TRBV2 and TRBJ1-6; 10 positions agree with TRBD1. CDR3 loop: CASSPKWTGGSPLHF. The CDR3 DNA follows: TGTGCCAGCAGTCCAAAGTGGACAGGGGGATCACCCCTCCACTTT.